A single sample gave rise to the 15 T cell receptor beta chains below, sequenced in a study of T-cell memory formation after mild COVID-19 (dated by TCRdb to about 2021). Library construction relied on 5' RACE. The data were produced on an Illumina NovaSeq 6000. In TCRdb, the public reads were trimmed at Q25 with fastp and aligned with MiXCR, with productive beta chains retained. A single entry per CDR3 protein holds the most common genes and DNA from its merged rows. Across this sample there are hundreds of thousands of distinct CDR3 sequences, with roughly 22% seen only once. 8.4% of the sample is held by the ten biggest clonotypes. The sequencing input was PBMCs or a T cell subset sorted from them (not recorded which). The source of these receptors is an adult woman who had mild COVID-19 (a few samples of this study predate the infection). The sample titles of this study are shuffled in the database, so cell type and time point are left out; the donor was told from shared clones.

The CDR3 protein is CASSLPGVGGKLFF. CDR3 nucleotide sequence: TGTGCCAGCAGTTTACCAGGGGTAGGAGGAAAACTGTTTTTT. The chain links TRBV28 to TRBJ1-4, with D perhaps matching TRBD1 (6 bases). The CDR3 is 14 amino acids. Per the germline V gene, CDR1 is MDHEN and CDR2 is SYDVKM. V was trimmed by 2 bases and J by 10 bases, leaving 14 bases between them.

This clonotype turned up a few times. This chain connects TRBV7-9 to TRBJ2-1; D possibly uses TRBD1 or TRBD2 (5 bases each). Trimming stripped 5 bases from V and 10 bases from J, with 12 bases between. The CDR3 has 12 residues. Germline CDR1 is SEHNR and CDR2 is FQNEAQ (reference sequence). CDR3 sequence reads: CASSDRWGEQFF. For the CDR3, the DNA is TGTGCCAGCAGCGACCGGTGGGGGGAGCAGTTCTTC.

This clonotype has ten or more counts. This chain connects TRBV5-1 to TRBJ2-7; 11 bases line up with TRBD2. Germline loops: CDR1 SGHRS, CDR2 YFSETQ. The CDR3 extends over 18 amino acids. Losses at the gene ends were 4 bases for V and 0 bases for J; bases not matched to a gene: 12. The CDR3 DNA sequence: TGCGCCAGCAGCCAAGATAGCGGGGGGGCCCCCCGCTCCTACGAGCAGTACTTC. This sequence encodes CASSQDSGGAPRSYEQYF.

This clonotype was seen more than once but under ten times. The chain has TRBV7-9 and TRBJ2-1; D perhaps matches TRBD2 (6 bases). This CDR3 is built from 15 residues. In germline, CDR1 is SEHNR, CDR2 FQNEAQ (reference sequence). The V and J ends lost 4 bases and 4 bases respectively, with 14 bases between them. The CDR3 nucleotides are TGTGCCAGCAGCTCGAGCGGGCCCCGATACAATGAGCAGTTCTTC. It encodes CASSSSGPRYNEQFF.

In this sample, this clonotype turned up a few times. The chain is built from TRBV5-6 and TRBJ2-7; the D gene could be TRBD1 or TRBD2 (5 bases each). The CDR3 spans 15 residues. V was cut by 4 bases and J by 1 base, with 15 bases left in between. In germline, CDR1 is SGHDT, CDR2 YYEEEE. CDR3 nucleotide sequence: TGTGCCAGCAGCGTCCCCGGGGACGGATCCTACGAGCAGTACTTC. Amino acid sequence: CASSVPGDGSYEQYF. Full variable domain (remainder filled in from reference TRBV5-6 and TRBJ2-7): DAGVTQSPTHLIKTRGQQVTLRCSPKSGHDTVSWYQQALGQGPQFIFQYYEEEERQRGNFPDRFSGHQFPNYSSELNVNALLLGDSALYLCASSVPGDGSYEQYFGPGTRLTVT.

This clonotype was observed a handful of times. The gene calls are TRBV19 and TRBJ1-1; D unclear. There are 11 residues in the CDR3. The germline V gene encodes CDR1 LNHDA and CDR2 SQIVND (reference sequence). V was pared by 4 bases and J by 8 bases, with 8 bases between. CDR3 in amino acids: CASSTDGEAFF. DNA for the CDR3: TGTGCCAGTAGTACCGACGGAGAAGCTTTCTTT.

This clonotype was observed a handful of times. The V call is TRBV6-5, the J call TRBJ1-6; no definite D call. Deletions cut 0 bases from V and 7 bases from J, with 28 bases between. CDR1 and CDR2 (germline): MNHEY, SVGAGI. The CDR3 runs 21 residues. The CDR3 is CASSYSAEWKWLGGQNSPLHF. CDR3 nucleotides: TGTGCCAGCAGTTACTCGGCGGAGTGGAAGTGGCTCGGAGGGCAGAATTCACCCCTCCACTTT.

This clonotype has more than one count but fewer than ten. The CDR3 spells CASSSLQVRGHTF. CDR3 DNA sequence: TGTGCCAGCAGCTCCCTCCAGGTCAGGGGCCACACCTTC. The rearrangement joins TRBV7-9 to TRBJ1-2, with a possible D match to TRBD1 (6 bases). V was shortened by 4 bases and J by 12 bases, with 18 bases between the two germline ends. Germline V CDR1 and CDR2: SEHNR, FQNEAQ (reference sequence). The CDR3 is made up of 13 amino acids.

CDR3 sequence: CASSGLPLAGLNTDTQYF. The CDR3 DNA reads TGTGCCAGCAGCGGCCTGCCACTAGCGGGACTTAACACAGATACGCAGTATTTT. The V gene is TRBV7-9, the J gene TRBJ2-3; 10 positions agree with TRBD2. This CDR3 region has 18 residues. Germline V gene sequence: CDR1 SEHNR, CDR2 FQNEAQ (reference sequence). Germline trimming cut 5 bases from V and 2 bases from J; bases unmatched to any gene: 13. Full variable domain (remainder filled in from reference TRBV7-9 and TRBJ2-3): DTGVSQNPRHKITKRGQNVTFRCDPISEHNRLYWYRQTLGQGPEFLTYFQNEAQLEKSRLLSDRFSAERPKGSFSTLEIQRTEQGDSAMYLCASSGLPLAGLNTDTQYFGPGTRLTVL.

This clonotype appeared a few times. The rearrangement uses TRBV20-1 and TRBJ1-5; 8 nucleotides align to TRBD1. There are 12 residues in the CDR3. V was pared by 6 bases and J by 6 bases, with 4 bases of the junction left unmatched. Germline V gene data show CDR1 as DFQATT and CDR2 as SNEGSKA (reference sequence). The CDR3 spells CSAGQGGQPQHF. In DNA, the CDR3 is TGCAGTGCAGGACAGGGAGGTCAGCCCCAGCATTTT.

The genes are TRBV10-3 and TRBJ2-3, with D possibly being TRBD2 (6 bases). Between the trimmed V and J ends, which lost 10 bases and 2 bases, there was a span of 19 bases. The CDR3 spans 15 residues. Germline CDR1 is ENHRY and CDR2 is SYGVKD. The CDR3 nucleotides read TGTGCCAGACGGCGGGGATTCGTACCCACAGATACGCAGTATTTT. Translation: CARRRGFVPTDTQYF.

This clonotype has a single count. The chain recombines TRBV28 with TRBJ1-4; D remains unclear. V was cut by 5 bases and J by 1 base, with 14 bases left in between. In germline, CDR1 is MDHEN, CDR2 SYDVKM. The CDR3 extends over 16 amino acids. CDR3 region: CASSIREFLTNEKLFF. In DNA, the CDR3 is TGTGCCAGCAGTATTAGGGAATTCTTAACTAATGAAAAACTGTTTTTT.

The rearrangement joins TRBV7-2 to TRBJ1-5; no reliable D call. This CDR3 contains 14 residues. With 1 base removed from V and 7 bases from J, the gap between germline ends came to 11 bases. Per the germline V gene, CDR1 is SGHTA and CDR2 is FQGNSA. CDR3 sequence (DNA): TGTGCCAGCAGCTTAGTTGCAGAGGGCCAGCCCCAGCATTTT. Translating gives CASSLVAEGQPQHF.

The CDR3, as DNA: TGTGCCAGCAGCCAAGTAGGGGTAGGTCATGAGCAGTTCTTC. Its protein product is CASSQVGVGHEQFF. The chain recombines TRBV3-1 with TRBJ2-1; a possible D gene is TRBD1 (5 bases). Germline V CDR1 and CDR2: LGHDT, YNNKEL (reference sequence). Between the trimmed V and J ends, which lost 1 base and 8 bases, there was a span of 12 bases. This CDR3 region has 14 residues.

This sequence joins TRBV18 and TRBJ2-7, with unresolved D. The CDR3 is 12 amino acids. CDR1 and CDR2 from the germline V gene are KGHSH and LQKENI. V lost 4 bases and J 3 bases, leaving 7 bases between the germline ends. CDR3 DNA: TGTGCCAGCTCACAACAGAACTACGAGCAGTACTTC. Translation gives CASSQQNYEQYF.